This T cell receptor beta chain was sequenced in a study of vaccination and CD4 T cells after COVID-19. CDR1 and CDR2 (germline): SQVTM, ANQGSEA. V gave up 3 bases and J gave up 3 bases, with 8 bases separating them. The CDR3 is 13 amino acids. Treatment noted: approximately nine-day PBMC culture with coronavirus spike peptide pools or control peptides (ViraFEST assay). PBMCs were cultured at some 2 million per well with roughly 10 IU/ml IL-2 and approximately 10 ug/ml peptide pools. Remarks on this clonotype: As yet, its antigen is unknown.

Cultured CD4+ T cell DNA underwent sequencing with the Oncomine TCR Beta short-read assay. DNA came from CD4+ T cells after culture. From the PCR reads, TCRdb called clonotypes with MiXCR, one entry per CDR3 protein. The sample includes 9,500 to 15,000 distinct CDR3 sequences, 50% of them seen just once. The V gene is TRBV29-1, the J gene TRBJ2-2; D may match TRBD1 or TRBD2 (5 bases each). Material for sequencing was CD4+ T cells from blood, cultured in vitro. This TCR derives from a human donor who had recovered from COVID-19. The DNA for the CDR3 is TGCAGCGTTGATAAGGGACACACCGGGGAGCTGTTTTTT. It encodes CSVDKGHTGELFF.